These 22 T cell receptor beta chains were all obtained from the same sample, sequenced in a study of blood T cell repertoires in COVID-19 (dated by TCRdb to about 2020). Library construction relied on the immunoSEQ multiplex PCR assay. Here the immuneACCESS table is served through TCRdb, limited to in-frame sequences with V and J called. Missing clones are a known gap in these copies; in checked studies unresolved V genes cover under half, and the rest lacks a known reason. The sample includes tens of thousands of clones, with 85% to 95% observed a single time. The ten largest clones add up to about 7.3% of the sample. Sample: peripheral blood. The receptors stem from a human donor in a cohort sampled during active COVID-19.

The V and J genes are TRBV5-4 and TRBJ2-5; 9 nucleotides align to TRBD1. V shed 2 bases and J 3 bases; nucleotides not matched to a gene: 5. Germline loops: CDR1 SGHNT, CDR2 YYREEE (reference sequence). This CDR3 is built from 15 residues. Here the CDR3 DNA reads TGTGCCAGCAGCTTACCCGGGACAGGGAAAGAGACCCAGTACTTC. Protein: CASSLPGTGKETQYF.

V and J are TRBV2 and TRBJ1-1; D gene unclear. Trimming removed 1 base from V and 5 bases from J, with 14 bases in between. Germline V lookup: CDR1 SNHLY, CDR2 FYNNEI. This CDR3 is built from 15 residues. The CDR3 protein is CASSEDAGSGTEAFF. CDR3 bases: TGTGCCAGCAGTGAAGATGCAGGTAGTGGGACTGAAGCTTTCTTT. The full variable domain, rest sourced from reference TRBV2 and TRBJ1-1, is EPEVTQTPSHQVTQMGQEVILRCVPISNHLYFYWYRQILGQKVEFLVSFYNNEISEKSEIFDDQFSVERPDGSNFTLKIRSTKLEDSAMYFCASSEDAGSGTEAFFGQGTRLTVV.

V gene TRBV6-1 combines with J gene TRBJ2-1; D is possibly TRBD1 (5 bases). The germline V and J ends were trimmed by 1 base and 3 bases, with 10 bases remaining between them. This CDR3 is 15 amino acids long. Germline assignment: CDR1 MNHNS and CDR2 SASEGT. The CDR3 DNA is TGTGCCAGCAGTGAAGGACAGATCGTCTACAATGAGCAGTTCTTC. Its translation: CASSEGQIVYNEQFF.

This clone was detected once. The V gene is TRBV7-8, the J gene TRBJ1-5; TRBD1 matches 8 bases. Per the germline V gene, CDR1 is SGHVS and CDR2 is FQNEAQ. The CDR3 is 14 residues long. V shed 5 bases, J shed 2 bases, and the junction held 2 bases outside the gene matches. DNA of the CDR3: TGTGCCAGCAGCCAGGACAGGGGCAATCAGCCCCAGCATTTT. It codes for CASSQDRGNQPQHF.

This clone came up once. This chain joins TRBV7-9 and TRBJ2-5, with a tentative D call TRBD1 (5 bases). CDR1 is SEHNR, CDR2 FQNEAQ, per germline (reference sequence). V was shortened by 1 base and J by 0 bases, with 6 bases between the two germline ends. The CDR3 totals 14 residues. The CDR3 loop reads CASSLVRDQETQYF. Written as DNA, the CDR3 is TGTGCCAGCAGCTTAGTCAGGGACCAAGAGACCCAGTACTTC.

The chain employs TRBV28 and TRBJ1-3, with D tentatively TRBD1 (6 bases). Trimming pared 8 bases from V and 0 bases from J, leaving 17 bases between. CDR1 is MDHEN and CDR2 is SYDVKM in the germline V gene. There are 16 residues in the CDR3. CDR3 nucleotides: TGTGCCAGCGGGTCCTCATTACAGGGCTCTGGAAACACCATATATTTT. Translation gives CASGSSLQGSGNTIYF.

This chain's CDR3 is CAINAGTGSNEQFF. CDR3 coding DNA: TGTGCCATCAATGCCGGGACAGGGTCCAATGAGCAGTTCTTC. This chain connects TRBV10-3 to TRBJ2-1; TRBD1 matches at 9 bases. After removal of 7 bases from V and 6 bases from J, the junction contained 7 bases not matched to a gene. From germline, CDR1 is ENHRY and CDR2 SYGVKD. The CDR3 has 14 residues.

V gene TRBV7-2 combines with J gene TRBJ1-2; 11 bases match TRBD1. V shed 5 bases, J shed 2 bases, and the junction held 4 bases outside the gene matches. Germline CDR1 reads SGHTA; CDR2 reads FQGNSA. The CDR3 covers 15 residues. CDR3 DNA: TGTGCCAGCAGCGCCCGGGACAGGGGGAACTATGGCTACACCTTC. As protein: CASSARDRGNYGYTF.

The chain is built from TRBV7-8 and TRBJ1-1; no reliable D call. V was trimmed by 3 bases and J by 4 bases, leaving 9 bases between them. The CDR3 spans 13 residues. CDR1 and CDR2 (germline): SGHVS, FQNEAQ. The CDR3 spells CASSFVPGTEAFF. Here the CDR3 DNA reads TGTGCCAGCAGCTTTGTCCCGGGCACTGAAGCTTTCTTT.

The V call is TRBV3-1 (or the pseudogene TRBV3-2), the J call TRBJ2-5, with 11 bases that match TRBD2. The CDR3 sequence is 16 residues long. Germline CDR1 and CDR2: LGHDT and YNNKEL (reference sequence). V gave up 1 base and J gave up 1 base; unmatched junction bases: 2. For the CDR3, the DNA is TGTGCCAGCAGCCAAGTGGGGACTAGCGGCCAAGAGACCCAGTACTTC. Amino acids: CASSQVGTSGQETQYF.

J is TRBJ2-2 and V is TRBV7-9, with D perhaps TRBD2 (5 bases). Per germline, CDR1 SEHNR and CDR2 FQNEAQ (reference sequence). V was pared by 5 bases and J by 0 bases, with 13 bases between. CDR3 length: 16 amino acids. The CDR3 reads CASSLFGDTNTGELFF. CDR3 nucleotide sequence: TGTGCCAGCAGCCTGTTCGGGGATACGAACACCGGGGAGCTGTTTTTT.

The V call is TRBV6-5, the J call TRBJ2-1; possibly TRBD1 for D (5 bases). V was shortened by 2 bases and J by 4 bases, with 9 bases between the two germline ends. Per germline, CDR1 MNHEY and CDR2 SVGAGI. The CDR3 runs 14 residues. CDR3 protein: CASSYETAYNEQFF. The CDR3 nucleotides read TGTGCCAGCAGTTACGAGACAGCGTACAATGAGCAGTTCTTC.

This clone was counted once. The chain employs TRBV9 and TRBJ1-2; no reliable D call. The germline V gene encodes CDR1 SGDLS and CDR2 YYNGEE. The CDR3 is 13 amino acids. V shed 6 bases and J shed 1 base, with 10 bases lying between them. This CDR3 is CASTRDNNYGYTF. As DNA, the CDR3 is TGTGCCAGCACCCGAGACAATAACTATGGCTACACCTTC.

CDR3 coding DNA: TGCGCCAGCAGCTTGGGGACAGGGGTCCCTAGCACAGATACGCAGTATTTT. It codes for CASSLGTGVPSTDTQYF. The J gene is TRBJ2-3, the V gene TRBV5-1; 9 nucleotides line up with TRBD1. The CDR3 covers 17 residues. Germline loops: CDR1 SGHRS, CDR2 YFSETQ. Losses at the gene ends were 0 bases for V and 0 bases for J; bases not matched to a gene: 5.

V is TRBV28 and J is TRBJ2-1; 12 nucleotides align to TRBD2. V lost 5 bases, J lost 10 bases, and 6 bases stayed unmatched. Germline CDR1 is MDHEN and CDR2 is SYDVKM. The CDR3 contains 14 residues. For the CDR3, the DNA is TGTGCCAGCAGTCCTAGCGGGGGGGCATTAGAGCAGTTCTTC. As protein: CASSPSGGALEQFF.

This clone was seen only once. J is TRBJ2-3 and V is TRBV5-1; 8 nucleotides match TRBD1. Germline V gene lookup returns CDR1 SGHRS and CDR2 YFSETQ. The V segment lost 2 bases and the J segment 6 bases; nucleotides outside the gene matches: 5. The CDR3 covers 14 residues. In DNA form, the CDR3 reads TGCGCCAGCAGCTTAACCGACAGGGGCGATACGCAGTATTTT. Amino acid sequence: CASSLTDRGDTQYF.

The rearrangement uses TRBV5-4 and TRBJ2-3; the match to TRBD1 covers 7 bases. The CDR3 runs to 17 residues. With 3 bases clipped from V and 7 bases from J, the junction kept 17 bases outside the gene matches. The germline gives CDR1 SGHNT, CDR2 YYREEE (reference sequence). As DNA, the CDR3 is TGTGCCAGCAGCTCACGACAGGGCTGGGACCCCGCGAATACGCAGTATTTT. It specifies CASSSRQGWDPANTQYF.

J is TRBJ2-5 and V is TRBV6-5; 7 bases map to TRBD2. The trim removed 2 bases at V and 5 bases at J, leaving 5 bases unmatched. This CDR3 contains 14 residues. Germline CDR1 and CDR2: MNHEY and SVGAGI. The CDR3: CASSYGGVGETQYF. CDR3 DNA sequence: TGTGCCAGCAGTTACGGGGGGGTCGGGGAGACCCAGTACTTC.

V and J are TRBV7-9 and TRBJ1-1; D is perhaps TRBD1 (6 bases). The CDR3 sequence is 14 residues long. V lost 4 bases and J lost 0, with 9 bases in between. The germline V gene has CDR1 SEHNR and CDR2 FQNEAQ (reference sequence). This chain's CDR3 is CASSSQGMNTEAFF. CDR3 DNA: TGTGCCAGCAGCTCTCAGGGGATGAACACTGAAGCTTTCTTT.

This chain connects TRBV28 to TRBJ2-7, with a weak D call TRBD2 (5 bases). Germline V gives CDR1 MDHEN, CDR2 SYDVKM. The germline V and J ends were trimmed by 5 bases and 0 bases, with 14 bases remaining between them. CDR3 length: 15 residues. DNA for the CDR3: TGTGCCAGCAGTCCCCCGAGTGGGAGCTCCTACGAGCAGTACTTC. Translation gives CASSPPSGSSYEQYF.

J is TRBJ2-5 and V is TRBV7-2; tentative D call: TRBD2 (7 bases). The CDR3 covers 14 residues. The germline CDR1 and CDR2 sequences are SGHTA and FQGNSA. Trimming pared 5 bases from V and 1 base from J, leaving 11 bases between. In nucleotides, the CDR3 is TGTGCCAGCAGCCGGGGGGCCCTCCAAGAGACCCAGTACTTC. Its protein product is CASSRGALQETQYF.

The chain uses TRBV5-1 and TRBJ1-5; TRBD1 matches at 11 bases. The germline gives CDR1 SGHRS, CDR2 YFSETQ. The CDR3 spans 14 residues. J lost 5 bases, V lost 3 bases, and 1 base had no gene match. As DNA, the CDR3 is TGCGCCAGCAGCTGGGGACAGGGGGATCAGCCCCAGCATTTT. Its translation: CASSWGQGDQPQHF.